The T cell receptor beta chain under discussion was sequenced for a study of response to subunit inactivated influenza vaccine (dated by TCRdb to the late 2010s). About the study as a whole: Deep quantitative profiling of the T cell receptor repertoire was used in the study to follow responses to a trivalent subunit inactivated influenza vaccine.

The library was made by RT-PCR. This sample was sequenced with an Illumina HiSeq 2500. The raw public data were reprocessed by TCRdb itself: fastp quality trimming at Q25, MiXCR clonotype calling, in-frame beta chains only. Each CDR3 protein gets just one entry, which takes the most common genes and DNA from the rows behind it. This sample holds 500,000 to 600,000 distinct CDR3 sequences; less than 15% were observed only once. The top ten hold more than 9.5% of the sample. With regard to this clonotype: The specificity of this receptor is unknown. Base qualities were left out, and no much larger clone turns up one base away.

Broad study findings and their caveats: The authors proposed that each seasonal influenza vaccination may bring in only a limited number of new T cells.

The CDR3 numbers 15 residues from cysteine through phenylalanine. Only the CDR3 DNA stays, 45 bases, in frame from base 1. The germline V gene (reference sequence) sets CDR1 to LNHNV and CDR2 to YYDKDF. V and J lose 0 bases and 2 bases, and a span of 8 bases separates them. This TCR came from a man between 50 and 59 years old who received an inactivated influenza vaccine. Donor details come from another sample of the same person, matched by shared clones. The receptor chain draws on TRBV15 and TRBJ2-1; the D segment cannot be called with confidence. The sequenced sample was PBMCs from blood, obtained 12 days after vaccination. The CDR3 region: CATSRDRGTYNEQFF. The nucleotides are TGTGCCACCAGCAGAGATCGAGGTACCTACAATGAGCAGTTCTTC. Reference TRBV15 and TRBJ2-1 genes cover what lies past the CDR3, so the full variable domain is DAMVIQNPRYQVTQFGKPVTLSCSQTLNHNVMYWYQQKSSQAPKLLFHYYDKDFNNEADTPDNFQSRRPNTSFCFLDIRSPGLGDTAMYLCATSRDRGTYNEQFFGPGTRLTVL.